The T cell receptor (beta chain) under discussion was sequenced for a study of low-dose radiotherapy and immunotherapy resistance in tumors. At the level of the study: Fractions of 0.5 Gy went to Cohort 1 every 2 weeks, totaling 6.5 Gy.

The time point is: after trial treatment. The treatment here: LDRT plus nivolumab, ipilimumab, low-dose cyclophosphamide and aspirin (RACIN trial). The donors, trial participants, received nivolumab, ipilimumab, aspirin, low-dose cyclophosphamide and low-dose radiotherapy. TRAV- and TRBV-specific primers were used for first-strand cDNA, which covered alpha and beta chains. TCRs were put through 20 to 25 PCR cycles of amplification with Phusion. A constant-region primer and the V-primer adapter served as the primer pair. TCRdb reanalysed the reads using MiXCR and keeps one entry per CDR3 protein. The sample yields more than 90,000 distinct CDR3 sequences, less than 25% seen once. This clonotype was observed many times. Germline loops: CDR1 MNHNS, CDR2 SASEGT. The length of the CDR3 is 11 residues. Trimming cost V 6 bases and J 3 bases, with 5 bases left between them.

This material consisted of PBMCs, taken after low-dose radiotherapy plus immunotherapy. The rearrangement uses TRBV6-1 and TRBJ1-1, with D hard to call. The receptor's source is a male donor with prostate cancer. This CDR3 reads CASRRDTEAFF. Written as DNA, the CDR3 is TGTGCCAGCAGACGTGACACTGAAGCTTTCTTT.